Below, one T cell receptor (beta chain) is given with its context. The conserved final phenylalanine or tryptophan is absent from the CDR3, which likely points to a read error. No DNA is shown, since the ends of the CDR3 on it are uncertain; the CDR3 is the one TCRdb lists. The sample belongs to a study of tumor-infiltrating lymphocytes in primary liver carcinoma. Co-extraction of both nucleic acids (RNA and DNA) used 20-30 mg of unsorted bulk tissue. Production of TCR beta cDNA used roughly 0.55 ug total RNA together with a constant-region primer. Libraries of TCR beta came from three nested multiplex PCR rounds with slightly modified ARM-PCR. TRBV1-TRBV30 forward primers paired with a C-beta reverse primer drove the first two PCR rounds, about 10 cycles each. TCRdb reanalysed the multiplex PCR reads using MiXCR and keeps one entry per CDR3 protein. The sample holds 100,000 to 150,000 distinct CDR3 sequences; 50% to 80% are singletons and the top ten take 7% to 10%.

The germline gives CDR1 MDHEN, CDR2 SYDVKM. The CDR3 region is 12 residues in length, termini included. This receptor was obtained from a woman in her fifties or sixties with primary liver carcinoma and hepatitis B virus infection. Material for sequencing was liver tumor tissue from sampling region 3. Sample subset: tumor region T3, left-lateral pole. The chain combines TRBV28 with TRBJ2-3. The CDR3 protein is CASSFSRDTQYS.